This T cell receptor (beta chain) was recorded in a study of regulatory T cells in long-lasting Graves disease. General study points: Graves' patients with persistent disease showed TCR diversity lower than patients newly diagnosed.

Building of the TCR beta libraries involved iRepertoire HTBI primers and Arm-PCR of CDR3 regions. TCRdb re-called the multiplex PCR reads with MiXCR, one entry per CDR3 protein. The sample consists of roughly 500,000 distinct CDR3 sequences, approximately 15% of them appearing once. The time point was: newly diagnosed GD, antithyroid drugs for less than 3 months. The TCR library was made from RNA extracted from PBMCs. The CDR3 is made up of 16 amino acids. Trimming took off 5 bases at V and 5 bases at J, with 19 bases between the two ends. From germline, CDR1 is SGHAT and CDR2 FQNNGV. To note about this clonotype: What it binds is not known.

These records were also assigned to another study, of T cells in Graves' hyperthyroidism and ophthalmopathy. That paper states: Graves' hyperthyroidism showing no ophthalmopathy progression within 18 months was considered stable. These patients, aged 18 to 65, had recently diagnosed hyperthyroidism lasting under 2 months. The TCR CDR3 was amplified in a first-round RT-PCR using the HTBI primer set.

The rearrangement uses TRBV11-2 and TRBJ2-1, with a possible D match to TRBD2 (5 bases). This clonotype was obtained from a young man with Graves disease. The sample consisted of peripheral blood mononuclear cells (PBMCs), taken at new diagnosis, from a patient treated with antithyroid drugs. The CDR3 is CASSPPPRWRNNEQFF. CDR3 DNA: TGTGCCAGCAGCCCCCCCCCCCGCTGGAGGAACAATGAGCAGTTCTTC.